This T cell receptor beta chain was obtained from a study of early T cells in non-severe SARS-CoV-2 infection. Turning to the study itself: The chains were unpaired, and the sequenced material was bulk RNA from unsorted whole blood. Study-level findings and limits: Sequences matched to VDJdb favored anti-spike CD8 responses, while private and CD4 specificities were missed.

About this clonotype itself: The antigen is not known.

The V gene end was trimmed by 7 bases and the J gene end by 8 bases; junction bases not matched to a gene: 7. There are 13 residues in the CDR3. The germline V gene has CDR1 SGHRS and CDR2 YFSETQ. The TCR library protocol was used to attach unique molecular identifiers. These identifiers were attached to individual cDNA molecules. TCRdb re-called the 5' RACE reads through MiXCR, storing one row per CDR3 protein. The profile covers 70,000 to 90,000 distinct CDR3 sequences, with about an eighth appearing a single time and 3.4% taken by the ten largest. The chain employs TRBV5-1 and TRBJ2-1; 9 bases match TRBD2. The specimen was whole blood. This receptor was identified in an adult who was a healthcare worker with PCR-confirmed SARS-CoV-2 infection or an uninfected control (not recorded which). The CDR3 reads CASRASGIDEQFF. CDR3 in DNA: TGCGCCAGCCGGGCTAGCGGGATAGATGAGCAGTTCTTC. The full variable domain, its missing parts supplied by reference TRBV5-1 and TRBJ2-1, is KAGVTQTPRYLIKTRGQQVTLSCSPISGHRSVSWYQQTPGQGLQFLFEYFSETQRNKGNFPGRFSGRQFSNSRSEMNVSTLELGDSALYLCASRASGIDEQFFGPGTRLTVL.